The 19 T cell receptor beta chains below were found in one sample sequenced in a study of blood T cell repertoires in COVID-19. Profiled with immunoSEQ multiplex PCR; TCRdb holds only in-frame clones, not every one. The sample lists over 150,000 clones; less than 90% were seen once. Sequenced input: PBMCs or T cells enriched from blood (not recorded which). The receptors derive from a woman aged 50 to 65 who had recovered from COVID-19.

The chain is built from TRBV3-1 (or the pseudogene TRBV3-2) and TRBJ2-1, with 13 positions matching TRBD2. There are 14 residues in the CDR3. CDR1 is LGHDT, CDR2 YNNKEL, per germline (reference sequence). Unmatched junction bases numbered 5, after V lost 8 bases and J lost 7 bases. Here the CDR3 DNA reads TGTGCCAGCGGACTAGCGGGAGCTGCGAATGAGCAGTTCTTC. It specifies CASGLAGAANEQFF.

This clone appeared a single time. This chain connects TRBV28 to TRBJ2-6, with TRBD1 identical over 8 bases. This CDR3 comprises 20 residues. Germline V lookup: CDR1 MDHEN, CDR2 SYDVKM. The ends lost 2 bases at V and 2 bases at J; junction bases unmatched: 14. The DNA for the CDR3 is TGTGCCAGCAGTTTAGGGAGTTGGGGGCAGGGGGCTCCTGGGGCCAACGTCCTGACTTTC. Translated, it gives CASSLGSWGQGAPGANVLTF.

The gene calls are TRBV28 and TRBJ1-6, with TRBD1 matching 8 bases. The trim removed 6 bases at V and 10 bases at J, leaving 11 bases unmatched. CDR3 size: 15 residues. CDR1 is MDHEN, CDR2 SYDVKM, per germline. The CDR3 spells CASRPQTGANSPLHF. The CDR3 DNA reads TGTGCCAGCAGACCTCAGACAGGGGCTAACTCACCCCTCCACTTT.

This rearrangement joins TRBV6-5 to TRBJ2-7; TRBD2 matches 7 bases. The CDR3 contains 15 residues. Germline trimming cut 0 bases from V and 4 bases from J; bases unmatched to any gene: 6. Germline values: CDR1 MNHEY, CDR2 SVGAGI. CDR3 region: CASSYSLAATYEQYF. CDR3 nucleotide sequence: TGTGCCAGCAGTTACTCGCTAGCGGCAACTTACGAGCAGTACTTC.

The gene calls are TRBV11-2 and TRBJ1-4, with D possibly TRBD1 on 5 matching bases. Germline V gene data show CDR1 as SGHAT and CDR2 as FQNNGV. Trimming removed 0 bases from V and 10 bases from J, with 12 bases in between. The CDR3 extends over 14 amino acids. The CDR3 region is CASSLEGMGRKLFF. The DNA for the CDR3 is TGTGCCAGCAGCTTAGAGGGGATGGGGCGAAAACTGTTTTTT.

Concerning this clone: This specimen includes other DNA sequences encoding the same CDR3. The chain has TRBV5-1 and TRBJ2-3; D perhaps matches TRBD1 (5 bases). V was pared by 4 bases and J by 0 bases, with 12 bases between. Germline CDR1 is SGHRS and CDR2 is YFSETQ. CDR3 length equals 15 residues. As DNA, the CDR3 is TGCGCCAGCAGCCCAGAAGGGGATAGCACAGATACGCAGTATTTT. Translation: CASSPEGDSTDTQYF.

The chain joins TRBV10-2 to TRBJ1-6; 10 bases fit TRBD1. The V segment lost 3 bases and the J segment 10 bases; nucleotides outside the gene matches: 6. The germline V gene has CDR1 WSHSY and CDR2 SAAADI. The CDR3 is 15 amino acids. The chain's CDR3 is CASSERDRGGSPLHF. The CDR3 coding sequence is TGCGCCAGCAGTGAAAGGGACAGGGGTGGATCACCCCTCCACTTT.

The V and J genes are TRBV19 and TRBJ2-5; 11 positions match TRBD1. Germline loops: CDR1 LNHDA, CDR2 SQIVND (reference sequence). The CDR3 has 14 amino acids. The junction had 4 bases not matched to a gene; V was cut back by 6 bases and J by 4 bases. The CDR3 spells CASRVGQGAETQYF. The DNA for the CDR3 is TGTGCCAGTAGGGTAGGACAGGGGGCAGAGACCCAGTACTTC.

In nucleotides, the CDR3 is TGTGCCTGGAGTCCCCATTATTCACCCCTCCACTTT. Translating gives CAWSPHYSPLHF. This chain uses TRBV30 with TRBJ1-6; no definite D call. The germline V gene encodes CDR1 GTSNPN and CDR2 SVGIG (reference sequence). There are 12 residues in the CDR3. V dropped 2 bases and J dropped 8 bases, with 7 bases sitting between them.

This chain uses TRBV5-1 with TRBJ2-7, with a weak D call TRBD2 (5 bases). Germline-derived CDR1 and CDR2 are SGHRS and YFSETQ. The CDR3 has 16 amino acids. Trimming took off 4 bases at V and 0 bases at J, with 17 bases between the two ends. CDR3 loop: CASSPATGISSYEQYF. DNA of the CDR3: TGCGCCAGCAGCCCCGCCACCGGGATAAGCTCCTACGAGCAGTACTTC.

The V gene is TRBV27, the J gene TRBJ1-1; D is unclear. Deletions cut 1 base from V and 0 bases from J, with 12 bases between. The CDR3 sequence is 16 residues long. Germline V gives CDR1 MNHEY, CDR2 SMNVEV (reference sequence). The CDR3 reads CASSLFPAGVNTEAFF. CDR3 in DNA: TGTGCCAGCAGTTTATTCCCAGCGGGTGTGAACACTGAAGCTTTCTTT.

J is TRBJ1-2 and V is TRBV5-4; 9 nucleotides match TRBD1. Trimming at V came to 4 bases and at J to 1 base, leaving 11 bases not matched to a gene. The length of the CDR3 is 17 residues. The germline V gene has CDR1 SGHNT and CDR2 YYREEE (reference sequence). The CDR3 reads CASSPRGGQGDNYGYTF. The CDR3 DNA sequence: TGTGCCAGCAGCCCCCGAGGGGGACAGGGCGATAACTATGGCTACACCTTC.

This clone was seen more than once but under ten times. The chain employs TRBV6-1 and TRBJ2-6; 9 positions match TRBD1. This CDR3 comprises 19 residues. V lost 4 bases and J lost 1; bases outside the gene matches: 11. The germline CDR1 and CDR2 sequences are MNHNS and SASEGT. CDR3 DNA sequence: TGTGCCAGCAGTGTCCCCAGGGACAGGGTCCCTTCTGGGGCCAACGTCCTGACTTTC. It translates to CASSVPRDRVPSGANVLTF.

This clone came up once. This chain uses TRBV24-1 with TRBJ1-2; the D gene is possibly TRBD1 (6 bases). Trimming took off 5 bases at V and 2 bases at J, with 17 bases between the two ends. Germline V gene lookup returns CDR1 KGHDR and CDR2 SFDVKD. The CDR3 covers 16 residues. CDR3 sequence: CATSAGGENTNYGYTF. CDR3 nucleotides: TGTGCCACCAGTGCGGGGGGCGAAAACACCAACTATGGCTACACCTTC.

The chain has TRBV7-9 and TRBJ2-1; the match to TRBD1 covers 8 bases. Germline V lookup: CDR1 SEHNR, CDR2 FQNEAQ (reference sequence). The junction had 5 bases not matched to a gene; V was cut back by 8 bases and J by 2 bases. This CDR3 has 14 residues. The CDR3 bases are TGTGCCAGCTTACGACAGGGGCCCTACAATGAGCAGTTCTTC. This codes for CASLRQGPYNEQFF.

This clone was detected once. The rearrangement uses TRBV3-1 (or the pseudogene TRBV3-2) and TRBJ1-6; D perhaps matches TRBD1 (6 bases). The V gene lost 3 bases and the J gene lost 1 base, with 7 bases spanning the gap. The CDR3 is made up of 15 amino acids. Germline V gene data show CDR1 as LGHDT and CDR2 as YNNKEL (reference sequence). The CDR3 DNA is TGTGCCAGCAGCCACAGGGGATCCTATAATTCACCCCTCCACTTT. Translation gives CASSHRGSYNSPLHF.

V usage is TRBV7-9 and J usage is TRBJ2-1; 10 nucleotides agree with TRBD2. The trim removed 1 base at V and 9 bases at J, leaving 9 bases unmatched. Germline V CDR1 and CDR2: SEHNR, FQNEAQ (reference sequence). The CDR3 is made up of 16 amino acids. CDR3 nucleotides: TGTGCCAGCAGCTTAGACGGCCTAGCGGGAGCCGGTGAGCAGTTCTTC. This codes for CASSLDGLAGAGEQFF.

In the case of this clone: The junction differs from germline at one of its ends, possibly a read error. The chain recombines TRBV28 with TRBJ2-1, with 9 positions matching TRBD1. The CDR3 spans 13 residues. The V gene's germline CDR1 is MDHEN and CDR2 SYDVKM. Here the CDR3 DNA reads TGTGCCAGCAGGGTTCCTACCGGGACAGGGTATCTCTTC. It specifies CASRVPTGTGYLF.

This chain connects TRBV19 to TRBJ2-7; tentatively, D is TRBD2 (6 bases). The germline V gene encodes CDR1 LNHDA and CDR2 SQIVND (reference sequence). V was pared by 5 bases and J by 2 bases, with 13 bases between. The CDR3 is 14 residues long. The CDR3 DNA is TGTGCCAGTAGTTTAGCGGAGGGTCCCTACGAGCAGTACTTC. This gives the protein CASSLAEGPYEQYF. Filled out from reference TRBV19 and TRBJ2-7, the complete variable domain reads DGGITQSPKYLFRKEGQNVTLSCEQNLNHDAMYWYRQDPGQGLRLIYYSQIVNDFQKGDIAEGYSVSREKKESFPLTVTSAQKNPTAFYLCASSLAEGPYEQYFGPGTRLTVT.